These 15 T cell receptor beta chains were all obtained from the same sample, sequenced in a study of sequential checkpoint blockade in melanoma. Sequencing was performed with immunoSEQ multiplex PCR; in TCRdb, only in-frame clones are kept and a portion is missing. Here the sample spans roughly 11,000 clones, just under 85% being singletons. Described treatment: randomized to nivolumab then ipilimumab (arm A) or the reverse (arm B). The specimen was CD8+ T cells sorted from blood (inferred from file names), collected from a patient given nivolumab and ipilimumab in sequence. The receptors shown here come from a human donor with melanoma.

This clone appeared a single time. The genes are TRBV29-1 and TRBJ1-2; a possible D gene is TRBD1 (6 bases). This CDR3 is built from 13 residues. The germline V gene encodes CDR1 SQVTM and CDR2 ANQGSEA. The V gene lost 6 bases and the J gene lost 5 bases, with 16 bases spanning the gap. CDR3 sequence (DNA): TGCAGCGTAACGACAGGTTCCCGTTATGGCTACACCTTC. Protein product: CSVTTGSRYGYTF. Full variable domain (remainder filled in from reference TRBV29-1 and TRBJ1-2): SAVISQKPSRDICQRGTSLTIQCQVDSQVTMMFWYRQQPGQSLTLIATANQGSEATYESGFVIDKFPISRPNLTFSTLTVSNMSPEDSSIYLCSVTTGSRYGYTFGSGTRLTVV.

The genes are TRBV6-6 and TRBJ1-5; TRBD1 might be the D (5 bases). Trimming left V 2 bases short and J 8 bases short, with 13 bases between. This CDR3 spans 14 amino acids. Per the germline V gene, CDR1 is MNHNY and CDR2 is SVGAGI (reference sequence). The CDR3 DNA sequence: TGTGCCAGCAGTTACGGGCCTCCCAGGGAGCCCCAGCATTTT. Its translation is CASSYGPPREPQHF.

The CDR3 DNA reads TGCAGCGTTGAAGAAACCCCCGGGACAGGGGTGCGGTATGGCTACACCTTC. Amino acids: CSVEETPGTGVRYGYTF. The chain has TRBV29-1 and TRBJ1-2; 10 positions agree with TRBD1. Per the germline V gene, CDR1 is SQVTM and CDR2 is ANQGSEA. The CDR3 totals 17 residues. J lost 5 bases, V lost 0 bases, and 12 bases had no gene match.

The chain uses TRBV11-2 and TRBJ1-1, with D maybe TRBD1 (6 bases). Trimming left V 4 bases short and J 4 bases short, with 22 bases between. Germline CDR1 and CDR2: SGHAT and FQNNGV. There are 17 residues in the CDR3. CDR3 DNA sequence: TGTGCCAGCAGCTACTCGACTATAACAGGGATGGGCACTGAAGCTTTCTTT. This translates into CASSYSTITGMGTEAFF. Looking up the rest from reference TRBV11-2 and TRBJ1-1 gives the full variable domain: EAGVAQSPRYKIIEKRQSVAFWCNPISGHATLYWYQQILGQGPKLLIQFQNNGVVDDSQLPKDRFSAERLKGVDSTLKIQPAKLEDSAVYLCASSYSTITGMGTEAFFGQGTRLTVV.

This chain uses TRBV6-1 with TRBJ2-1; 8 nucleotides match TRBD2. The J segment lost 2 bases and the V segment lost 0 bases, leaving 6 bases of the junction unmatched. Germline V gene sequence: CDR1 MNHNS, CDR2 SASEGT. This CDR3 contains 17 residues. The CDR3 sequence: CASSEAGLVGPYNEQFF. Written as DNA, the CDR3 is TGTGCCAGCAGTGAAGCGGGACTAGTGGGCCCCTACAATGAGCAGTTCTTC.

The V and J genes are TRBV10-2 and TRBJ2-7; 10 bases line up with TRBD1. The CDR3 sequence is 13 residues long. V lost 7 bases and J lost 7; bases outside the gene matches: 7. CDR1 and CDR2 from the germline V gene are WSHSY and SAAADI. This CDR3 reads CASIGTGAREQYF. The DNA for the CDR3 is TGCGCCAGCATTGGGACAGGGGCCCGGGAGCAGTACTTC.

The CDR3 DNA is TGCAGCGTTGTTACCTACGAGCAGTACTTC. Translation gives CSVVTYEQYF. The chain employs TRBV29-1 and TRBJ2-7; D is undetermined. Germline-derived CDR1 and CDR2 are SQVTM and ANQGSEA. CDR3 length: 10 residues. The V end was cut by 4 bases, the J end by 2 bases, with 3 bases between.

The rearrangement uses TRBV7-2 and TRBJ2-3, with 8 bases that match TRBD1. V was clipped by 3 bases and J by 5 bases; unmatched bases: 4. CDR3 length equals 14 residues. The germline CDR1 and CDR2 sequences are SGHTA and FQGNSA. Here the CDR3 DNA reads TGTGCCAGCAGCTTCGACAGGGGACGAGATACGCAGTATTTT. Its protein is CASSFDRGRDTQYF. The whole variable domain, filled in from reference TRBV7-2 and TRBJ2-3, reads GAGVSQSPSNKVTEKGKDVELRCDPISGHTALYWYRQSLGQGLEFLIYFQGNSAPDKSGLPSDRFSAERTGGSVSTLTIQRTQQEDSAVYLCASSFDRGRDTQYFGPGTRLTVL.

The CDR3 coding sequence is TGTGCCAGCAGCCACCCGCCGGGGGATGAGCAGTTCTTC. This codes for CASSHPPGDEQFF. The genes are TRBV7-2 and TRBJ2-1; TRBD2 might be the D (6 bases). CDR3 length equals 13 residues. The V gene's germline CDR1 is SGHTA and CDR2 FQGNSA. Trimming took 5 bases from V and 8 from J, leaving 13 bases between them.

The rearrangement joins TRBV27 to TRBJ2-1; tentatively, D is TRBD2 (7 bases). The V end lost 3 bases, the J end lost 8 bases, and 17 bases lay between the germline ends. There are 15 residues in the CDR3. CDR1 and CDR2 from the germline V gene are MNHEY and SMNVEV (reference sequence). The CDR3 is CASSFLSGGAHEQFF. CDR3 bases: TGTGCCAGCAGTTTCTTGAGTGGGGGGGCGCATGAGCAGTTCTTC.

The chain is built from TRBV19 and TRBJ2-7; possible D gene TRBD1, 6 bases. The CDR3 is 14 residues long. The V end was cut by 8 bases, the J end by 2 bases, with 16 bases between. The germline CDR1 and CDR2 sequences are LNHDA and SQIVND (reference sequence). The CDR3 spells CASSQLPGAYEQYF. The CDR3 nucleotides are TGTGCCAGTTCCCAATTGCCAGGGGCCTACGAGCAGTACTTC.

V is TRBV10-3 and J is TRBJ2-7; TRBD1 matches at 10 bases. The germline gives CDR1 ENHRY, CDR2 SYGVKD. V shed 1 base and J 2 bases; nucleotides not matched to a gene: 8. The CDR3 consists of 17 residues. The CDR3 loop is CAISEWKGQGVTYEQYF. CDR3 sequence (DNA): TGTGCCATCAGTGAGTGGAAAGGACAGGGGGTTACCTACGAGCAGTACTTC.

This sequence joins TRBV7-9 and TRBJ2-5; TRBD2 agrees at 8 bases. CDR1 and CDR2 from the germline V gene are SEHNR and FQNEAQ (reference sequence). The CDR3 covers 17 residues. J gave up 2 bases and V 2 bases, and 10 bases lay outside the gene matches. The chain's CDR3 is CASSLPRTGGIQETQYF. In DNA form, the CDR3 reads TGTGCCAGCAGCTTACCCCGGACGGGAGGGATTCAAGAGACCCAGTACTTC.

CDR3 coding DNA: TGTGCCAGCAGCCTCCGACTAGTTGCCTACGAGCAGTACTTC. It codes for CASSLRLVAYEQYF. The rearrangement links TRBV7-8 to TRBJ2-7; TRBD2 is a possible D gene (6 bases). The CDR3 covers 14 residues. V shed 5 bases and J shed 2 bases, with 13 bases lying between them. The germline CDR1 and CDR2 sequences are SGHVS and FQNEAQ.

This chain joins TRBV6-1 and TRBJ2-5; 7 nucleotides match TRBD2. The CDR3 consists of 17 residues. After removal of 4 bases from V and 2 bases from J, the junction contained 13 bases not matched to a gene. CDR1 is MNHNS and CDR2 is SASEGT in the germline V gene. The DNA for the CDR3 is TGTGCCAGCAGTGTCGATCCTAGCGGTCCTCGACAAGAGACCCAGTACTTC. It is translated as CASSVDPSGPRQETQYF.